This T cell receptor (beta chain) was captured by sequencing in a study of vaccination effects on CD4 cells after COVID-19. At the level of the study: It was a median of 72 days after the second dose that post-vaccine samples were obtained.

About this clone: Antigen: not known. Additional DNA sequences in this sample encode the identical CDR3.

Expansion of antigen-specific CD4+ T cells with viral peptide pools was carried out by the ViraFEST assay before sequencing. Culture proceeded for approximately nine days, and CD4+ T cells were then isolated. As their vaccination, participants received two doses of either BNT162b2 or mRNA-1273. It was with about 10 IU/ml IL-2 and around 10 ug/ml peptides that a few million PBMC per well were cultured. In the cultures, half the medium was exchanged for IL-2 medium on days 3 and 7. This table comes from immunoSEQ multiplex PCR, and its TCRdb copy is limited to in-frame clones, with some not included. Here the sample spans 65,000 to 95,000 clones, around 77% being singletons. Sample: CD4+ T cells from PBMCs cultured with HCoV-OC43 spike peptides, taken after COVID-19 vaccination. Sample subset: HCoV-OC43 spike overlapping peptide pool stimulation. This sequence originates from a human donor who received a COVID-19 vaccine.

CDR3 bases: TGTGCCAGCAGCCAAGAGGGCGGAAACACTGAAGCTTTCTTT. Translating gives CASSQEGGNTEAFF. The J gene is TRBJ1-1, the V gene TRBV3-1 (or the pseudogene TRBV3-2); no definite D call. The CDR3 runs 14 residues. V was pared by 0 bases and J by 2 bases, with 7 bases between. CDR1 LGHDT and CDR2 YNNKEL come from the germline V gene (reference sequence).